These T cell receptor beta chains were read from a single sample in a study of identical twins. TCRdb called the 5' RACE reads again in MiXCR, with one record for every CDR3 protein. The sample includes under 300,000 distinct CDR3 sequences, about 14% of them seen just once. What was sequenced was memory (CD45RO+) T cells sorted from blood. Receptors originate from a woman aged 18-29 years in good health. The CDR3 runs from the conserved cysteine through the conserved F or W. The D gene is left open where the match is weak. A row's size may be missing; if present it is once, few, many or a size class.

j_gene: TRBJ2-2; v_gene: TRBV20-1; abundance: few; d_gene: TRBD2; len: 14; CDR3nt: TGCAGTGCTAGCGGGGGGGCAAACACCGGGGAGCTGTTTTTT; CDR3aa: CSASGGANTGELFF
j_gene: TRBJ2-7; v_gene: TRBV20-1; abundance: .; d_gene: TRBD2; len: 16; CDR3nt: TGCTGTGCTAGGGGGGGAGGAGCGGGAGCCTTTACCGGGCAGTACTTC; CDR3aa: CCARGGGAGAFTGQYF
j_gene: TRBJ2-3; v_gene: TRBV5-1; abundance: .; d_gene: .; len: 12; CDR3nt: TGCGCCAGCAGCTTAACCCCAGATACGCAGTATTTT; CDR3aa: CASSLTPDTQYF
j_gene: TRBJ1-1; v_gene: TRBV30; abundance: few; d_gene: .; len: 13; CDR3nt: TGTGCCTGGAGTGGACAGTTGAACACTGAAGCTTTCTTT; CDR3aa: CAWSGQLNTEAFF
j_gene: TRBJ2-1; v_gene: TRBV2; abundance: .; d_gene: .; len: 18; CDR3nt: TGTGCCATCAGCGCTAAAAGCCGTCCGGGACTCACAATAAATGAGCAGTTCTTC; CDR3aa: CAISAKSRPGLTINEQFF
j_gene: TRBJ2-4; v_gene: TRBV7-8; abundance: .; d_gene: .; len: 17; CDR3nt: TGTGCCAGCAGCTTAGATGGAGGGGGACTAGCCAAAAACATTCAGTACTTC; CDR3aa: CASSLDGGGLAKNIQYF
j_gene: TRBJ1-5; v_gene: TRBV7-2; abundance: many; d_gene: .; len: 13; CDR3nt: TGTGCCAGCAGCTTAAACATGGTACAGCCCCAGCATTTT; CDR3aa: CASSLNMVQPQHF
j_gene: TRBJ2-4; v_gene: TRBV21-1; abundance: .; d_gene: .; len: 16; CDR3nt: TGTGCCAGCAGAACCGGGACTAGCGGAACCAAAAACATTCAGTACTTC; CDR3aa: CASRTGTSGTKNIQYF
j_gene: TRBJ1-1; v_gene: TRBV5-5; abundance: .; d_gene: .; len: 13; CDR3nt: TGTGCCAGCAGCTTAGATTCGCCCACTGAAGCTTTCTTT; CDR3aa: CASSLDSPTEAFF
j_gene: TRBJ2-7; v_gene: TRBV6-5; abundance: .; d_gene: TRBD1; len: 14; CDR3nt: TGTGCCAGCAGTTTCCGGACAGGGGCGGACGAGCAGTACTTC; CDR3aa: CASSFRTGADEQYF
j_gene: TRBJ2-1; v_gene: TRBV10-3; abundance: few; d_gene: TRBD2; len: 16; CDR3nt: TGTGCCATCAGTGACCAGACTAGCGGGAGGGCCAATGAGCAGTTCTTC; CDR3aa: CAISDQTSGRANEQFF